The subject of this entry is one TCR beta chain. The antigen remains unidentified. The whole isolated RNA underwent reverse transcription, so sequencing captured expressed TCRB transcripts. Profiling relied on immunoSEQ multiplex PCR, and the TCRdb table lists in-frame clones only, not all of them. The sample lists 28,000 or so clones; around three fifths were seen once. This entry comes from a study of beta chain features in type 1 diabetes. Study-wide findings and caveats: Moderate but significant shortening of TCRB CDR3s was recorded in all four CD4+ subsets from Type 1 diabetes patients. Patients' naive, central memory and Treg TCRB repertoires seemed closer to one another than those of healthy donors.

What was sequenced was Tregs from blood. The clonotype was recovered from a woman aged 30 to 39 with type 1 diabetes.

Here the CDR3 reads CAWRTGQVYTEAFF. The CDR3 region has the DNA TGTGCCTGGAGGACGGGACAGGTGTACACTGAAGCTTTCTTT. The chain is built from TRBV30 and TRBJ1-1, with TRBD1 matching 8 bases. The V gene end was trimmed by 3 bases and the J gene end by 3 bases; junction bases not matched to a gene: 6. The CDR3 has 14 residues. Germline loops: CDR1 GTSNPN, CDR2 SVGIG (reference sequence).